This is a list of T cell receptor beta chains from one sample in a study of CD4 T cells in relation to SARS-CoV-2 and coronaviruses. These receptors are not linked to any known antigen. The data were produced by immunoSEQ multiplex PCR, yet TCRdb's version contains in-frame clones alone and is incomplete. The data contain 24,000 or so clones, more than 70% of them singletons. The sample taken for sequencing was CD4+ T cells from PBMCs, cultured in vitro. Receptors originate from a human donor in good health. Each CDR3 is given with its conserved first and last residue. D genes are given only for firm matches. The size field is filled for only some rows; it gives once, few, many or a size class.

v_gene,j_gene,d_gene,abundance,CDR3nt,CDR3aa
TRBV18,TRBJ1-5,-,-,TGTGCCAGCTCTAGGGCCCACAATCAGCCCCAGCATTTT,CASSRAHNQPQHF
TRBV25-1,TRBJ2-1,-,-,TGTGCCAGCAGTGAAGGGGGTGGGGGGCGCAATGAGCAGTTCTTC,CASSEGGGGRNEQFF
TRBV20-1,TRBJ1-5,-,-,TGCAGTGCTAGTCCCCCGGGATCCTGGGGGGGGGACAATCAGCCCCAGCATTTT,CSASPPGSWGGDNQPQHF
TRBV11-2,TRBJ2-1,-,-,TGTGCCAGCAGCTTAGATCGATCCAATGAGCAGTTCTTC,CASSLDRSNEQFF
TRBV14,TRBJ1-2,TRBD1,-,TGTGCCAGCAGCCGGACAGGGTTAGATGGCTACACCTTC,CASSRTGLDGYTF
TRBV19,TRBJ1-1,-,-,TGTGCCAGTAGACCAACAGGACACGGGGACACTGAAGCTTTCTTT,CASRPTGHGDTEAFF
TRBV9,TRBJ2-1,-,few,TGTGCCAGCAGCGAGGGGAGCACAACAGGCGGTGAGCAGTTCTTC,CASSEGSTTGGEQFF
TRBV12-3/TRBV12-4,TRBJ1-3,-,-,TGTGCCAGCAGTCTGGGGGATGGAAACACCATATATTTT,CASSLGDGNTIYF
TRBV30,TRBJ2-7,-,-,TGTGCCTGGAACTGGGGCTCCTACGAGCAGTACTTC,CAWNWGSYEQYF
TRBV10-3,TRBJ1-3,-,-,TGTGCCACCCTACCAGAATCACGCTCTGGAAACACCATATATTTT,CATLPESRSGNTIYF
TRBV28,TRBJ2-1,-,-,TGTGCCAGCAGTTTGGAAAACAGGTACAATGAGCAGTTCTTC,CASSLENRYNEQFF
TRBV5-6,TRBJ2-7,-,-,TGTGCCAGCAGCTTGATAGGTCGGGACTCCTACGAGCAGTACTTC,CASSLIGRDSYEQYF
TRBV6-2/TRBV6-3,TRBJ2-7,-,-,TGTGCCAGCAGTTACCCCCCCTGGGGGATCTCGTGGACCTACGAGCAGTACTTC,CASSYPPWGISWTYEQYF
TRBV14,TRBJ2-3,-,-,TGTGCCAGCAGCTTAATGTCGACGGCTAGCACAGATACGCAGTATTTT,CASSLMSTASTDTQYF
TRBV3-1/TRBV3-2,TRBJ1-4,-,-,TGTGCCAGCAGCCACTCGTCAAGTTCAGGGAGGGGTGAAAAACTGTTTTTT,CASSHSSSSGRGEKLFF
TRBV4-2,TRBJ1-6,-,-,TGTGCCAGCAGCCAAGCGGGGAGCGTCGGCGATAATTCACCCCTCCACTTT,CASSQAGSVGDNSPLHF
TRBV24-1,TRBJ2-3,TRBD1,-,TGTGCCACCAGCGGACAGGGCACAGATACGCAGTATTTT,CATSGQGTDTQYF
TRBV5-5,TRBJ1-2,-,-,TGTGCCAGCAGCTTGGGGGACTATGGCTACACCTTC,CASSLGDYGYTF
TRBV15,TRBJ2-2,TRBD2,-,TGTGCCACCAGCAGAGTCCCGGGAGGGGGTGGCGGGGAGCTGTTTTTT,CATSRVPGGGGGELFF
TRBV19,TRBJ2-2,-,-,TGTGCCAGTAGTCCCCCCCACCGGGACTTAGTCATAACTAACACCGGGGAGCTGTTTTTT,CASSPPHRDLVITNTGELFF
TRBV6-1,TRBJ1-2,TRBD1,-,TGTGCCAGCAGTGAAATGGGGCAGGGGGGGGTCTATGGCTACACCTTC,CASSEMGQGGVYGYTF
TRBV19,TRBJ2-7,-,-,TGTGCCAGTAGTCGGACAGAGACATACGAGCAGTACTTC,CASSRTETYEQYF
TRBV3-1/TRBV3-2,TRBJ2-5,TRBD2,-,TGTGCCAGCAGCCTTCGGACTAGCGGGAGGGGAGAGACCCAGTACTTC,CASSLRTSGRGETQYF
TRBV3-1/TRBV3-2,TRBJ2-7,-,-,TGTGCCAGCAGCCAAGAGCGGTTCGCTTCCTACGAGCAGTACTTC,CASSQERFASYEQYF
TRBV6-6,TRBJ2-1,TRBD2,-,TGTGCCAGCAGTTTTGGAGCGGGAGCATACTACAATGAGCAGTTCTTC,CASSFGAGAYYNEQFF
TRBV18,TRBJ1-1,TRBD1,-,TGTGCCAGCTCACTTGGACAGGGTGTGAACACTGAAGCTTTCTTT,CASSLGQGVNTEAFF
TRBV27,TRBJ1-5,-,few,TGTGCCAGCAGCAGGGGCCAGCCCCAGCATTTT,CASSRGQPQHF
TRBV6-2/TRBV6-3,TRBJ1-6,-,-,TGTGCCAGCAGTTACTCGGGGGACGTGGCTTCACCCCTCCACTTT,CASSYSGDVASPLHF
TRBV7-2,TRBJ2-3,-,few,TGTGCCAGCAGCTCCACCTGGGATACGCAGTATTTT,CASSSTWDTQYF
TRBV14,TRBJ2-1,TRBD2,few,TGTGCCAGCAGCCCTCAACTAGCGGGAGGCAATGAGCAGTTCTTC,CASSPQLAGGNEQFF
TRBV19,TRBJ2-5,-,-,TGTGCCAGCTCCGAAGGAGAGACCCAGTACTTC,CASSEGETQYF
TRBV30,TRBJ1-4,-,few,TGTGCCTGGGCGGCGCGGGAAAAACTGTTTTTT,CAWAAREKLFF
TRBV10-3,TRBJ2-5,TRBD1,few,TGTGCCATCAGTGAGGGATTCGCCGGGACAGGGGAAGAGACCCAGTACTTC,CAISEGFAGTGEETQYF
TRBV7-2,TRBJ1-5,-,-,TGTGCCAGCAGCTTATCCGGACAGTACAATCAGCCCCAGCATTTT,CASSLSGQYNQPQHF
TRBV3-1/TRBV3-2,TRBJ1-1,-,-,TGTGCCAGCAGCCAAGGGCAACCGAACACTGAAGCTTTCTTT,CASSQGQPNTEAFF
TRBV20-1,TRBJ2-1,TRBD1,few,TGCAGTGCTAGGCCGGGACAGTTGCAGTTCTTC,CSARPGQLQFF
TRBV28,TRBJ1-3,-,few,TGTGCCAGCAGGAATGCAGGCTCCGGAAACACCATATATTTT,CASRNAGSGNTIYF
TRBV5-5,TRBJ2-1,TRBD1,-,TGTGCCAGCAGCTTGAAAGGGACAGGGGGCTATGAGCAGTTCTTC,CASSLKGTGGYEQFF
TRBV4-1,TRBJ2-1,-,few,TGCGCCAGCAGCCAGAATAGCTACAACAATGAGCAGTTCTTC,CASSQNSYNNEQFF
TRBV19,TRBJ1-5,TRBD1,-,TGTGCCAGTAGTATGGTACAGGGGGATCAGCCCCAGCATTTT,CASSMVQGDQPQHF